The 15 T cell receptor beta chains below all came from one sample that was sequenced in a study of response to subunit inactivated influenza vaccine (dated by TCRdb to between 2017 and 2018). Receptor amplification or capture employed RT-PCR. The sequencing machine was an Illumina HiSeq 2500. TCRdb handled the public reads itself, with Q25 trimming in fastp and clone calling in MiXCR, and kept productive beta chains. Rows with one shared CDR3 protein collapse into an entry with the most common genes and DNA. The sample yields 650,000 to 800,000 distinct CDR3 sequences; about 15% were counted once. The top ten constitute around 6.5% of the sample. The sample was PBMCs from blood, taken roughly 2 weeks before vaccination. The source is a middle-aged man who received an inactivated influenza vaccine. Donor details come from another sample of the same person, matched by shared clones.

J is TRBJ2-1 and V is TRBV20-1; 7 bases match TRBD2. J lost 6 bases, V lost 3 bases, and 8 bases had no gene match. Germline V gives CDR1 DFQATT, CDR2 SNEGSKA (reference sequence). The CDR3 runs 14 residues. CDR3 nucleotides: TGCAGTGCTAGGTGGCTAGCGGCAGGCAATGAGCAGTTCTTC. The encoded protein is CSARWLAAGNEQFF.

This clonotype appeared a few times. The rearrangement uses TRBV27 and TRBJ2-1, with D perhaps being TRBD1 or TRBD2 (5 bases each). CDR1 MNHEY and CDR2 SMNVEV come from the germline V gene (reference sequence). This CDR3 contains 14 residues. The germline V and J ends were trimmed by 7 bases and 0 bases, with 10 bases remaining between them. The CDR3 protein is CASTPGHSYNEQFF. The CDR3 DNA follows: TGTGCCAGCACACCGGGGCACTCCTACAATGAGCAGTTCTTC.

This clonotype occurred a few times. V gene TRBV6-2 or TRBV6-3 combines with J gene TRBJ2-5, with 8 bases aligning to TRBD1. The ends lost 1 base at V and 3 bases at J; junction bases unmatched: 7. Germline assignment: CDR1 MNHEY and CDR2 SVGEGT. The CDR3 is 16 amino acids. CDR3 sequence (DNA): TGTGCCAGCAGTTACTTACAGGGGGTTTTGGAAGAGACCCAGTACTTC. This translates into CASSYLQGVLEETQYF.

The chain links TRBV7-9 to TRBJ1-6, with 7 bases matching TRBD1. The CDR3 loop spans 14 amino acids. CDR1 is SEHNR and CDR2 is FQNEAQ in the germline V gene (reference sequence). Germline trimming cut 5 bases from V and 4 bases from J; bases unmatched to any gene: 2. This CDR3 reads CASSQGQYNSPLHF. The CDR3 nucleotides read TGTGCCAGCAGCCAGGGACAGTATAATTCACCCCTCCACTTT.

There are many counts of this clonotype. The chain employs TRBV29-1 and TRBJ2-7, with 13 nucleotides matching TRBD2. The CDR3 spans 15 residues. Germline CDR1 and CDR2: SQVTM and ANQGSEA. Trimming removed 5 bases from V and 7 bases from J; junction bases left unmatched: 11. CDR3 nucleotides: TGCAGCGTTAGACGGACTAGCGGGAGTACGGGAGAGCAGTACTTC. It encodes CSVRRTSGSTGEQYF.

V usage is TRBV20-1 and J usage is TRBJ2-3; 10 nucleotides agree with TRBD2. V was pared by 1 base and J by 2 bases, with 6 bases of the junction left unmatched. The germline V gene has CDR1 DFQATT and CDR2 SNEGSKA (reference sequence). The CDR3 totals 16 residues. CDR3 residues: CSARASSGRYTDTQYF. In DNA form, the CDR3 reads TGCAGTGCTAGAGCGTCTAGCGGGAGATACACAGATACGCAGTATTTT.

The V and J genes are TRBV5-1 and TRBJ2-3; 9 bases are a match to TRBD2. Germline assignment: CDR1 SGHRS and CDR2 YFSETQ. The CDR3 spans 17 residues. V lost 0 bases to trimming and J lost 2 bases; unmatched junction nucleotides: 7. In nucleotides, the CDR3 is TGCGCCAGCAGCTTGGGCCCTAGCGGGACGAACACAGATACGCAGTATTTT. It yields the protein CASSLGPSGTNTDTQYF.

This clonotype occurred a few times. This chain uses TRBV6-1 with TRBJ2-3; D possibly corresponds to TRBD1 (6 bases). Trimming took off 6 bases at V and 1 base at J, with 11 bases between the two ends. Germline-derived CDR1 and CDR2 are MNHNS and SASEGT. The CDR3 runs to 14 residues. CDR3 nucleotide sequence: TGTGCCAGCAGCATACAGGGACGCACAGATACGCAGTATTTT. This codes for CASSIQGRTDTQYF.

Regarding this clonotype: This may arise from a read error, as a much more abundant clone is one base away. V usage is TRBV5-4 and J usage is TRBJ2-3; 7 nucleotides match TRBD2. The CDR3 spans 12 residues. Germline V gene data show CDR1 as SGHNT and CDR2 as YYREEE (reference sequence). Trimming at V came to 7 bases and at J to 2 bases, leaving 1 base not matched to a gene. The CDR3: CASGTNTDTQYF. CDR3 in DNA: TGTGCCAGCGGGACTAACACAGATACGCAGTATTTT.

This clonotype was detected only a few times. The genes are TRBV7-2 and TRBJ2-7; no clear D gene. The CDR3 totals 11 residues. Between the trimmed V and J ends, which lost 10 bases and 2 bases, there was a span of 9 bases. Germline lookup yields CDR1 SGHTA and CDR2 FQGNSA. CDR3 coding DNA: TGTGCCACCGGGTCTGCCTACGAGCAGTACTTC. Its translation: CATGSAYEQYF.

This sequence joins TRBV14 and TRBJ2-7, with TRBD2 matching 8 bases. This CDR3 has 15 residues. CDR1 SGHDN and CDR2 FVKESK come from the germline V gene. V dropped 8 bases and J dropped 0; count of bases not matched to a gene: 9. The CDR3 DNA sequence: TGTGCCAGCGTACGTAGCGGGGCGAGCTCCTACGAGCAGTACTTC. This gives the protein CASVRSGASSYEQYF.

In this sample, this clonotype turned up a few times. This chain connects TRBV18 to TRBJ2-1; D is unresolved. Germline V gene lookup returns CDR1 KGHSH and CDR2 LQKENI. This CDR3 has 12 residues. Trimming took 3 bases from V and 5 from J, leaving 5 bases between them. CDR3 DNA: TGTGCCAGCTCACCGAACAACAATGAGCAGTTCTTC. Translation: CASSPNNNEQFF.

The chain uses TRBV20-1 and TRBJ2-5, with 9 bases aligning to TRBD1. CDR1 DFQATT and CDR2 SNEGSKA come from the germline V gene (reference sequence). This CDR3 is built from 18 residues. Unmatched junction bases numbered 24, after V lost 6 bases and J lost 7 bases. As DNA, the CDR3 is TGCAGTGCCATGGACAGGGGAGATTTTGTTCCCTTACTGGCGACCCAGTACTTC. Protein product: CSAMDRGDFVPLLATQYF.

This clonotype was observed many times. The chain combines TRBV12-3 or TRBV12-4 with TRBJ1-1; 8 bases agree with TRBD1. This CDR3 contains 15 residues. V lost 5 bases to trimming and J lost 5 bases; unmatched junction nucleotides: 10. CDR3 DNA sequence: TGTGCCAGCAGTCGGACAGGGCTTGGTGAGACTGAAGCTTTCTTT. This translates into CASSRTGLGETEAFF.

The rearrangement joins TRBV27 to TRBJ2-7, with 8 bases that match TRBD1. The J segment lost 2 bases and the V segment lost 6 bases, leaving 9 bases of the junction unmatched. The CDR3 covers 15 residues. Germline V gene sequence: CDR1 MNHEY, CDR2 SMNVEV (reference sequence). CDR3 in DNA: TGTGCCAGCAGGCTGGGACAGGAAAGACCCTACGAGCAGTACTTC. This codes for CASRLGQERPYEQYF.